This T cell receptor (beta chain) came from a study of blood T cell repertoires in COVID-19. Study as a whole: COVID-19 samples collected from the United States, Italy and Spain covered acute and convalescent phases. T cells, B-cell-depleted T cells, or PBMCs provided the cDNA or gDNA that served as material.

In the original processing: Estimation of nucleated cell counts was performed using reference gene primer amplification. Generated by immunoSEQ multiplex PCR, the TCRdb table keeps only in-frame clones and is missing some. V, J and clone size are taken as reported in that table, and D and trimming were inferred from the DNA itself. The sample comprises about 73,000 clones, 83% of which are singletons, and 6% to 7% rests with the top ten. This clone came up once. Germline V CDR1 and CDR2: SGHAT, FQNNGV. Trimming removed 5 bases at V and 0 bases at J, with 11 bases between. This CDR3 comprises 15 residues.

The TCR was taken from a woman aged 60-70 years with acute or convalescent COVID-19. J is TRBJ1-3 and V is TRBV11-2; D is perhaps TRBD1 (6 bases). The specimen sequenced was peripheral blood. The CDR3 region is CASSPGTPSGNTIYF. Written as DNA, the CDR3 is TGTGCCAGCAGCCCCGGGACACCCTCTGGAAACACCATATATTTT.